This T cell receptor beta chain stems from a study of cytomegalovirus exposure and HLA in healthy donors. General study results and limits: Earlier analysis looked at TCR beta V segments, and most were productive about 87% or about 30% of the time. The number of N-insertions in an Asian-associated ancestry cluster was reportedly below the approximately 600-donor mean in a later analysis.

Worth noting for this clone: Its cognate antigen is unknown.

This CDR3 contains 13 residues. V shed 1 base, J shed 5 bases, and the junction held 3 bases outside the gene matches. Looked up from germline, CDR1 is GTSNPN and CDR2 is SVGIG (reference sequence). The PCR was carried out with 60 Vbeta primers and 13 Jbeta primers. Data came from immunoSEQ multiplex PCR; TCRdb stores just in-frame clones and leaves some out. The sample holds about 170,000 clones, around 80% seen once. V gene TRBV30 combines with J gene TRBJ1-2; 8 bases align to TRBD1. The sequencing sample was made of PBMCs. The TCR comes from a woman aged 25 to 45 in good health and CMV-seropositive. CDR3 nucleotides: TGTGCCTGGAGTGGGACAGGGTCGTATGGCTACACCTTC. Its translation is CAWSGTGSYGYTF.